Presented here are 22 T cell receptor beta chains from one specimen sequenced in a study of beta chain features in type 1 diabetes (dated by TCRdb to 2017 to 2018). What the authors observed across the whole study: Type 1 diabetes patients showed a moderate but significant shortening of TCRB CDR3 length in all four CD4+ subsets.

The method behind the library was the immunoSEQ multiplex PCR assay. The entire isolated RNA was reverse transcribed using the High Capacity cDNA Reverse Transcription Kit, and thus expressed TCRB transcripts were sequenced. TCRdb holds this immuneACCESS table with in-frame rearrangements only. Some clones are missing; in checked studies, unresolved V genes explain under half, and the rest has no known cause. This sample holds nearly 700,000 clones; around an eighth were observed only once. In total, the top ten clones hold roughly 0.022% of the sample. Their specific antigens are unknown. Material for sequencing was naive CD4+ T cells from blood. The sample's cell subset or site label, decoded: true naive CD4+ T cells. The origin of the receptors is a man aged 18-30 years with type 1 diabetes.

With respect to this clone: One end of the junction varies from germline; a read error may be responsible. The chain combines TRBV28 with TRBJ1-5, with D hard to call. The CDR3 sequence is 14 residues long. The V gene's germline CDR1 is MDHEN and CDR2 SYDVKM. CDR3: CASNLPRLDQPQHF. In DNA, the CDR3 is TGTGCCAGCAATTTACCGAGATTAGATCAGCCCCAGCATTTT.

The chain is built from TRBV11-3 and TRBJ2-2; 7 bases line up with TRBD2. The CDR3 loop spans 15 amino acids. Trimming cost V 1 base and J 5 bases; bases outside gene matches: 4. Germline assignment: CDR1 SGHNT and CDR2 YENEEA. CDR3 nucleotide sequence: TGTGCCAGCAGCTTAGGTGGACTAGATACCGGGGAGCTGTTTTTT. As protein: CASSLGGLDTGELFF.

The CDR3 DNA sequence: TGTGCCAGCAGTTGGGACAGGGAGACGTCACCCCTCCACTTT. The encoded protein is CASSWDRETSPLHF. The chain links TRBV2 to TRBJ1-6; 9 nucleotides align to TRBD1. This CDR3 has 14 amino acids. In germline, CDR1 is SNHLY, CDR2 FYNNEI. V gave up 5 bases and J gave up 10 bases; unmatched junction bases: 6.

The V gene is TRBV4-1, the J gene TRBJ1-1, with 7 bases that match TRBD1. CDR1 MGHRA and CDR2 YSYEKL come from the germline V gene. Trimming cost V 3 bases and J 3 bases; bases outside gene matches: 10. The CDR3 sequence is 16 residues long. DNA for the CDR3: TGCGCCAGCAGCCAGCCCTTGGGACAGAGGGACACTGAAGCTTTCTTT. The encoded protein is CASSQPLGQRDTEAFF.

The gene calls are TRBV7-8 and TRBJ1-4; 9 bases are shared with TRBD1. Trimming removed 5 bases from V and 5 bases from J; junction bases left unmatched: 3. CDR1 is SGHVS and CDR2 is FQNEAQ in the germline V gene. The CDR3 has 14 amino acids. CDR3 amino acids: CASSPGQGNEKLFF. The CDR3, as DNA: TGTGCCAGCAGCCCGGGACAGGGAAATGAAAAACTGTTTTTT.

The sample holds a few counts of this clone. The chain employs TRBV10-3 and TRBJ1-5, with D perhaps TRBD1 (6 bases). Trimming left V 3 bases short and J 6 bases short, with 9 bases between. This CDR3 contains 13 residues. CDR1 and CDR2 (germline): ENHRY, SYGVKD. For the CDR3, the DNA is TGTGCCATCAGTGACGCAGGGGTTCAGCCCCAGCATTTT. Its protein is CAISDAGVQPQHF.

The table lists this clone with a few counts. The V and J genes are TRBV6-1 and TRBJ2-1, with D perhaps given as TRBD1 or TRBD2 (5 bases each). V was cut by 2 bases and J by 8 bases, with 7 bases left in between. The CDR3 contains 12 residues. CDR1 is MNHNS and CDR2 is SASEGT in the germline V gene. The DNA for the CDR3 is TGTGCCAGCAGTGAACAGGGAGATGAGCAGTTCTTC. Amino acid sequence: CASSEQGDEQFF.

The rearrangement links TRBV27 to TRBJ2-3, with D perhaps matching TRBD2 (5 bases). Germline V gene lookup returns CDR1 MNHEY and CDR2 SMNVEV (reference sequence). The CDR3 is 12 amino acids. V lost 7 bases to trimming and J lost 6 bases, with 11 bases between them. For the CDR3, the DNA is TGTGCCAGCAAAGGCACGGGGGATACGCAGTATTTT. It yields the protein CASKGTGDTQYF.

This sequence joins TRBV10-2 and TRBJ1-2; TRBD1 aligns across 7 bases. Germline trimming cut 5 bases from V and 7 bases from J; bases unmatched to any gene: 7. The germline gives CDR1 WSHSY, CDR2 SAAADI. CDR3 size: 13 residues. The CDR3 spells CASSTGASRGYTF. In DNA form, the CDR3 reads TGCGCCAGCAGTACAGGGGCCTCCCGTGGCTACACCTTC.

This clone was picked up many times. The same CDR3 also results from other DNA sequences found in this sample. V usage is TRBV7-2 and J usage is TRBJ2-7; the match to TRBD1 covers 8 bases. CDR1 and CDR2 from the germline V gene are SGHTA and FQGNSA. The CDR3 is 15 amino acids. Losses at the gene ends were 3 bases for V and 1 base for J; bases not matched to a gene: 5. The CDR3 region is CASSFPGQGSYEQYF. CDR3 bases: TGTGCCAGCAGCTTCCCCGGACAGGGTTCCTACGAGCAGTACTTC.

V and J are TRBV18 and TRBJ1-1; 7 nucleotides match TRBD1. The CDR3 consists of 17 residues. V was clipped by 5 bases and J by 1 base; unmatched bases: 13. Germline-derived CDR1 and CDR2 are KGHSH and LQKENI. As DNA, the CDR3 is TGTGCCAGCTCATCGGAGACAGGGAGGGATTCGAACACTGAAGCTTTCTTT. It yields the protein CASSSETGRDSNTEAFF.

This clone was found a few times. This rearrangement joins TRBV15 to TRBJ2-5, with 10 bases matching TRBD1. This CDR3 region has 15 residues. J lost 4 bases, V lost 9 bases, and 11 bases had no gene match. Germline V gives CDR1 LNHNV, CDR2 YYDKDF (reference sequence). The CDR3 coding sequence is TGTGCCACGGCAAAGGACAGGGGGGCTGTAGAGACCCAGTACTTC. This encodes CATAKDRGAVETQYF.

V is TRBV29-1 and J is TRBJ1-2; no firm D call. V lost 1 base and J lost 9, with 9 bases in between. Per the germline V gene, CDR1 is SQVTM and CDR2 is ANQGSEA. The CDR3 consists of 11 residues. The CDR3 loop is CSVEVSKSYTF. CDR3 DNA sequence: TGCAGCGTTGAAGTGAGCAAAAGCTACACCTTC. The full variable domain, in which reference TRBV29-1 and TRBJ1-2 provide the parts outside the CDR3, is SAVISQKPSRDICQRGTSLTIQCQVDSQVTMMFWYRQQPGQSLTLIATANQGSEATYESGFVIDKFPISRPNLTFSTLTVSNMSPEDSSIYLCSVEVSKSYTFGSGTRLTVV.

This clone was observed a handful of times. At one end the junction does not follow the germline gene, possibly because of a read error. This chain links TRBV30 with TRBJ2-5; no firm D call. From germline, CDR1 is GTSNPN and CDR2 SVGIG (reference sequence). The CDR3 is 14 amino acids. CDR3 sequence (DNA): TGTGCCCGGAGTGAGTCCTTAGTGTGGGAGACCCAGTACTTC. This sequence encodes CARSESLVWETQYF. The whole variable domain, remainder taken from reference TRBV30 and TRBJ2-5, is SQTIHQWPATLVQPVGSPLSLECTVEGTSNPNLYWYRQAAGRGLQLLFYSVGIGQISSEVPQNLSASRPQDRQFILSSKKLLLSDSGFYLCARSESLVWETQYFGPGTRLLVL.

This rearrangement joins TRBV5-4 to TRBJ2-7, with 8 positions matching TRBD2. Germline lookup yields CDR1 SGHNT and CDR2 YYREEE (reference sequence). There are 14 residues in the CDR3. After removal of 3 bases from V and 2 bases from J, the junction contained 4 bases not matched to a gene. CDR3 in DNA: TGTGCCAGCAGCTCGGGGGGGCAAGCCTACGAGCAGTACTTC. Translation: CASSSGGQAYEQYF.

This rearrangement joins TRBV5-1 to TRBJ2-1, with D uncertain. Germline CDR1 SGHRS, CDR2 YFSETQ. The ends were cut back, 2 bases at V and 6 bases at J, with 9 bases in the middle. The CDR3 sequence is 13 residues long. The CDR3 sequence: CASSFGSLNEQFF. The CDR3 bases are TGCGCCAGCAGCTTCGGCAGCCTCAATGAGCAGTTCTTC.

The CDR3 coding sequence is TGTGCCTGGCGCAGACAGGGGGCCTGGGATGAGCAGTTCTTC. Translating gives CAWRRQGAWDEQFF. The chain couples TRBV30 to TRBJ2-1, with 10 bases that match TRBD1. CDR3 length: 14 residues. Germline assignment: CDR1 GTSNPN and CDR2 SVGIG (reference sequence). The junction had 9 bases not matched to a gene; V was cut back by 5 bases and J by 8 bases.

This chain links TRBV5-1 with TRBJ2-5; 8 bases match TRBD1. The better agreement between TRBJ2-7 and the DNA end casts doubt on the J call. The CDR3 totals 15 residues. CDR1 SGHRS and CDR2 YFSETQ come from the germline V gene. The CDR3 protein is CASSQWTGSAYEQYF. CDR3 sequence (DNA): TGCGCCAGCAGCCAATGGACAGGGTCCGCCTACGAGCAGTACTTC.

This sequence joins TRBV29-1 and TRBJ2-5; 7 positions agree with TRBD1. This CDR3 comprises 14 residues. The junction had 8 bases not matched to a gene; V was cut back by 5 bases and J by 2 bases. Germline CDR1 and CDR2: SQVTM and ANQGSEA. CDR3 in amino acids: CSVIDRVLQETQYF. CDR3 sequence (DNA): TGCAGCGTTATAGACAGGGTACTGCAAGAGACCCAGTACTTC.

This clone was counted a few times. V usage is TRBV29-1 and J usage is TRBJ1-3; TRBD1 agrees at 7 bases. The V segment lost 6 bases and the J segment 15 bases; nucleotides outside the gene matches: 5. CDR1 and CDR2 (germline): SQVTM, ANQGSEA. This CDR3 comprises 9 residues. CDR3 protein: CSVGPGGYF. The CDR3 nucleotides are TGCAGCGTGGGACCAGGGGGATATTTT.

V gene TRBV19 combines with J gene TRBJ2-1; the D is unclear. V lost 2 bases to trimming and J lost 1 base, with 9 bases between them. The V gene's germline CDR1 is LNHDA and CDR2 SQIVND (reference sequence). The CDR3 contains 15 residues. The CDR3 nucleotides read TGTGCCAGTAGTATACAAGATGTTTCCTACAATGAGCAGTTCTTC. Amino acids: CASSIQDVSYNEQFF.

This clone was detected only a few times. The V and J genes are TRBV30 and TRBJ1-2; D unclear. Germline CDR1 reads GTSNPN; CDR2 reads SVGIG (reference sequence). This CDR3 has 13 residues. V gave up 4 bases and J gave up 2 bases, with 11 bases separating them. CDR3 loop: CAWIVNPNYGYTF. In nucleotides, the CDR3 is TGTGCCTGGATCGTAAATCCAAACTATGGCTACACCTTC.